The 27 T cell receptor beta chains reported below all come from one sample, sequenced in a study of monozygotic twins with inflammatory bowel disease. TCRdb re-called the 5' RACE reads and gives one entry per CDR3 protein, without DNA. This listing includes about 380,000 distinct CDR3 sequences. The sequenced material came from blood. These receptors originate from a human donor with ulcerative colitis or Crohn's disease, or a healthy co-twin of an affected twin (not recorded which).

The chain carries TRBV12-3 or TRBV12-4 and TRBJ2-5; TCRdb's assignment of TRBD2 cannot be checked, as there is no DNA. This CDR3 has 17 residues. The CDR3 spells CASSSLRLALIQETQYF.

The J gene is TRBJ2-7, the V gene TRBV27. The CDR3 totals 15 residues. The germline gives CDR1 MNHEY, CDR2 SMNVEV (reference sequence). The CDR3 protein is CASSLWTGSSYEQYF.

The V gene is TRBV19, the J gene TRBJ2-1. The germline CDR1 and CDR2 sequences are LNHDA and SQIVND (reference sequence). CDR3 length: 15 residues. The CDR3 spells CASSIDPGTYNEQFF. Supplemented by reference TRBV19 and TRBJ2-1, the full variable domain reads DGGITQSPKYLFRKEGQNVTLSCEQNLNHDAMYWYRQDPGQGLRLIYYSQIVNDFQKGDIAEGYSVSREKKESFPLTVTSAQKNPTAFYLCASSIDPGTYNEQFFGPGTRLTVL.

V and J are TRBV20-1 and TRBJ2-7; TCRdb gives TRBD2 as the D gene, but with no DNA this cannot be confirmed. This CDR3 contains 13 residues. Looked up from germline, CDR1 is DFQATT and CDR2 is SNEGSKA (reference sequence). CDR3 region: CSARRSGLLEQYF.

The chain links TRBV19 to TRBJ2-2. Germline V gene lookup returns CDR1 LNHDA and CDR2 SQIVND (reference sequence). The CDR3 is made up of 13 amino acids. The CDR3 sequence is CASSIHNTGELFF.

V usage is TRBV7-7 and J usage is TRBJ2-5; the D call from TCRdb, TRBD2, cannot be confirmed without DNA. There are 13 residues in the CDR3. Germline CDR1 is SSHAT and CDR2 is FNYEAQ (reference sequence). The CDR3 loop reads CASSLQPLETQYF.

This chain links TRBV9 with TRBJ2-4; lacking DNA, the TRBD2 call made by TCRdb goes unchecked. Germline loops: CDR1 SGDLS, CDR2 YYNGEE. This CDR3 is 18 amino acids long. The chain's CDR3 is CASSVSGLAGNDKNIQYF.

The V call is TRBV5-1, the J call TRBJ2-1. CDR3 length: 15 residues. The germline gives CDR1 SGHRS, CDR2 YFSETQ. The chain's CDR3 is CASSLVKATYNEQFF.

The V and J genes are TRBV18 and TRBJ2-7; lacking DNA, the TRBD1 call made by TCRdb goes unchecked. Germline V gene lookup returns CDR1 KGHSH and CDR2 LQKENI. The CDR3 contains 15 residues. The CDR3 loop reads CASSELRTGLDEQYF.

The chain recombines TRBV27 with TRBJ2-3; TCRdb's D call, TRBD1, is unchecked because there is no DNA. The germline gives CDR1 MNHEY, CDR2 SMNVEV (reference sequence). CDR3 size: 15 residues. This chain's CDR3 is CATRDRGRDTDTQYF.

The chain links TRBV5-1 to TRBJ2-7; TCRdb gives TRBD1 as the D gene, but with no DNA this cannot be confirmed. CDR3 length equals 15 residues. Germline-derived CDR1 and CDR2 are SGHRS and YFSETQ. CDR3 in amino acids: CASNQGTGLTYEQYF. Drawing the rest from reference TRBV5-1 and TRBJ2-7, the complete variable domain is KAGVTQTPRYLIKTRGQQVTLSCSPISGHRSVSWYQQTPGQGLQFLFEYFSETQRNKGNFPGRFSGRQFSNSRSEMNVSTLELGDSALYLCASNQGTGLTYEQYFGPGTRLTVT.

The V call is TRBV4-1, the J call TRBJ1-1; TCRdb calls TRBD1, which cannot be checked without DNA. The V gene's germline CDR1 is MGHRA and CDR2 YSYEKL. The CDR3 consists of 14 residues. The CDR3: CASSFGRGQTEAFF.

The chain has TRBV5-1 and TRBJ2-1. This CDR3 spans 15 amino acids. The germline V gene encodes CDR1 SGHRS and CDR2 YFSETQ. The CDR3 region is CASSFGRAAYNEQFF.

V and J are TRBV20-1 and TRBJ2-7. The germline CDR1 and CDR2 sequences are DFQATT and SNEGSKA (reference sequence). The CDR3 is 16 residues long. This CDR3 reads CSARDSLGQLTYEQYF.

The V gene is TRBV27, the J gene TRBJ1-6; TCRdb's D call, TRBD1, is unchecked because there is no DNA. The CDR3 covers 16 residues. In germline, CDR1 is MNHEY, CDR2 SMNVEV (reference sequence). CDR3: CASSPTSDGTVRPLHF.

The chain uses TRBV5-4 and TRBJ1-1. This CDR3 spans 14 amino acids. Germline values: CDR1 SGHNT, CDR2 YYREEE (reference sequence). The CDR3: CASSFSTGNTEAFF.

The CDR3: CANSLVGGRGNEKLFF. This chain uses TRBV5-6 with TRBJ1-4; TCRdb designates TRBD1, a call that cannot be tested without DNA. Germline CDR1 and CDR2: SGHDT and YYEEEE. This CDR3 comprises 16 residues.

V is TRBV20-1 and J is TRBJ2-7; the TCRdb call, TRBD1, lacks DNA for checking. This CDR3 contains 15 residues. The germline CDR1 and CDR2 sequences are DFQATT and SNEGSKA (reference sequence). The CDR3 loop is CSARDTGTGLDEQYF.

This chain connects TRBV12-3 or TRBV12-4 to TRBJ2-7. The CDR3 is 13 amino acids. CDR3 region: CASSTDSSYEQYF.

The rearrangement links TRBV6-2 or TRBV6-3 to TRBJ1-2; checking the TCRdb D call of TRBD1 is not possible without DNA. Per the germline V gene, CDR1 is MNHEY and CDR2 is SVGEGT. CDR3 length: 13 residues. CDR3 region: CASRRDASYGYTF.

This chain joins TRBV18 and TRBJ2-5; with no DNA, the TCRdb D assignment of TRBD1 cannot be verified. The CDR3 is made up of 14 amino acids. CDR1 and CDR2 (germline): KGHSH, LQKENI. The CDR3 region is CASSPASFQETQYF.

The rearrangement uses TRBV24-1 and TRBJ2-1; TCRdb names TRBD1, which stays unverified in the absence of DNA. The CDR3 has 17 residues. The germline V gene has CDR1 KGHDR and CDR2 SFDVKD. The CDR3 region is CATSDSTQPGGYNEQFF.

V and J are TRBV7-6 and TRBJ2-3; TCRdb picks TRBD1, but there is no DNA to check that call. The germline CDR1 and CDR2 sequences are SGHVS and FNYEAQ. The CDR3 is 14 amino acids. The chain's CDR3 is CASSPTGAADTQYF. The whole variable domain, filled in from reference TRBV7-6 and TRBJ2-3, reads GAGVSQSPRYKVTKRGQDVALRCDPISGHVSLYWYRQALGQGPEFLTYFNYEAQQDKSGLPNDRFSAERPEGSISTLTIQRTEQRDSAMYRCASSPTGAADTQYFGPGTRLTVL.

The chain links TRBV18 to TRBJ2-3; TCRdb's D gene call, TRBD1, goes unchecked for lack of DNA. This CDR3 spans 15 amino acids. CDR1 and CDR2 from the germline V gene are KGHSH and LQKENI. CDR3 sequence: CASSPPQTGSDTQYF. The entire variable domain, with the rest obtained from reference TRBV18 and TRBJ2-3, is as follows: NAGVMQNPRHLVRRRGQEARLRCSPMKGHSHVYWYRQLPEEGLKFMVYLQKENIIDESGMPKERFSAEFPKEGPSILRIQQVVRGDSAAYFCASSPPQTGSDTQYFGPGTRLTVL.

The genes are TRBV2 and TRBJ2-7; the D gene TCRdb calls, TRBD1, cannot be checked with no DNA. This CDR3 is 14 amino acids long. Germline V gives CDR1 SNHLY, CDR2 FYNNEI. This chain's CDR3 is CASRTNRGRYEQYF.

CDR3 sequence reads: CACKAGAGYEQYF. V is TRBV30 and J is TRBJ2-7. The CDR3 has 13 residues. The germline gives CDR1 GTSNPN, CDR2 SVGIG (reference sequence).

The J gene is TRBJ2-7, the V gene TRBV7-2; there is no DNA to check the TCRdb D call of TRBD1. The germline CDR1 and CDR2 sequences are SGHTA and FQGNSA. CDR3 length equals 17 residues. CDR3 protein: CASSSPGQGRGTYEQYF.